This note documents a single T cell receptor beta chain sequence. Sequenced by immunoSEQ multiplex PCR; TCRdb stores in-frame clones only, minus some. Of approximately 290,000 clones listed, more than 80% are singletons. V was clipped by 1 base and J by 6 bases, with 9 bases between them. This CDR3 is 14 amino acids long. Germline assignment: CDR1 LGHNA and CDR2 YSLEER. The sample comes from a study of blood T cell repertoires in COVID-19. About the study: Donors in the United States, Italy and Spain gave samples during acute or convalescent COVID-19. PBMCs, B-cell-depleted T cells, or T cells were the source of the cDNA or gDNA that made up the material.

Recruitment covered fewer than 25 US areas and drew participants whose ages spanned roughly 18 to 95 years. The sequenced sample consisted of PBMCs or T cells enriched from blood (not recorded which). This clonotype originated in a woman aged 25-40 years who had recovered from COVID-19. The genes are TRBV4-3 and TRBJ1-4, with a possible D match to TRBD1 (5 bases). The CDR3 loop is CASSQGQGHEKLFF. For the CDR3, the DNA is TGCGCCAGCAGCCAAGGGCAGGGCCATGAAAAACTGTTTTTT.